This TCR beta chain comes out of a study of beta chain features in type 1 diabetes. The wider study: The samples had 90 million to 130 million sorted cells examined in all. The study, taken as a whole, reports: Possibly, sequencing cDNA over-represented cells that had high TCR expression levels. Whether TCRB rearrangement is influenced by HLA type went unresolved here.

Trimming shortened V by 5 bases and J by 0 bases, and 11 bases separated the two germline ends. Per germline, CDR1 MNHNY and CDR2 SVGAGI (reference sequence). The CDR3 totals 14 residues. The table lists this clone with a few counts. Its antigen remains unidentified. It was via CD45RO/CCR7/CD25/CD127/CD95/CD27 that CD4+ naive, central memory, regulatory and stem cell-like memory cells were sorted. Investigators reverse transcribed all isolated RNA, so they sequenced expressed TCRB transcripts. The data were produced by immunoSEQ multiplex PCR, yet TCRdb's version contains in-frame clones alone and is incomplete. The sample includes approximately 400,000 clones, about 16% of them seen just once.

The chain recombines TRBV6-6 with TRBJ2-7, with TRBD1 as a possible D gene (6 bases). The sequenced sample was naive CD4+ T cells from blood. The source is a woman aged 18-35 years in good health. The CDR3 loop is CASSGTGSSYEQYF. DNA of the CDR3: TGTGCCAGCAGTGGCACAGGGAGCTCCTACGAGCAGTACTTC.